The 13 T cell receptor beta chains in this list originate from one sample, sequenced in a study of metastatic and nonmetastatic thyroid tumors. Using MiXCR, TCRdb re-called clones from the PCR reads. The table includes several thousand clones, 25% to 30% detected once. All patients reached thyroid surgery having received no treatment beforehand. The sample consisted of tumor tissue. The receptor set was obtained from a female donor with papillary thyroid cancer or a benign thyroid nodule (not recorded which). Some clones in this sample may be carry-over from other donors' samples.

DNA for the CDR3: TGTGCCAGCAGGGAACAGGGCTCGGGGAACACTGAAGCTTTCTTT. It is translated as CASREQGSGNTEAFF. The genes are TRBV2 and TRBJ1-1; tentatively, D is TRBD1 (6 bases). Trimming took 6 bases from V and 1 from J, leaving 15 bases between them. The germline CDR1 and CDR2 sequences are SNHLY and FYNNEI. This CDR3 region has 15 residues.

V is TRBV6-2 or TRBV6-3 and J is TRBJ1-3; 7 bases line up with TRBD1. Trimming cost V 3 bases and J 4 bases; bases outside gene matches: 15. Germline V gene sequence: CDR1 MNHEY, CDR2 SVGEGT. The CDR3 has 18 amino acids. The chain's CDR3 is CASSYSRGAGGSGNTIYF. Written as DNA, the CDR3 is TGTGCCAGCAGTTATTCTCGGGGGGCAGGGGGATCCGGAAACACCATATATTTT.

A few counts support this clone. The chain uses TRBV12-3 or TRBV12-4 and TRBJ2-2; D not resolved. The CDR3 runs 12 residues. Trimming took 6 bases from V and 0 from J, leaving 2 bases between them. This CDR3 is CASRPNTGELFF. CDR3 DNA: TGTGCCAGCAGACCGAACACCGGGGAGCTGTTTTTT.

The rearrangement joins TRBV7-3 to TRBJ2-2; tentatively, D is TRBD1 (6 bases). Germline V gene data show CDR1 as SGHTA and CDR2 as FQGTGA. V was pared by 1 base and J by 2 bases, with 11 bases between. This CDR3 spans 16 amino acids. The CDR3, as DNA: TGTGCCAGCAGCTTAATGGGCAGGGGTAACACCGGGGAGCTGTTTTTT. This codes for CASSLMGRGNTGELFF.

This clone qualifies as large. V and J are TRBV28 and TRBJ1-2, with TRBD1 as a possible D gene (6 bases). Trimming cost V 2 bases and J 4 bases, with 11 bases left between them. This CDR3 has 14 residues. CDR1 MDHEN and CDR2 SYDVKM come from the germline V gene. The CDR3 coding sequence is TGTGCCAGCAGTTTACGTCGGGGGCTCTATGGCTACACCTTC. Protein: CASSLRRGLYGYTF.

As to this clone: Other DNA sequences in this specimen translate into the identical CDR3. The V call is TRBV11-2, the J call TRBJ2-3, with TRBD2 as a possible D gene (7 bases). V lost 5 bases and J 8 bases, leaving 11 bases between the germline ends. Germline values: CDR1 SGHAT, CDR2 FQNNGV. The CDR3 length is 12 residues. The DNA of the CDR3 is TGTGCCAGCAGCGGGGGCGGGGGTACGCAGTATTTT. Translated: CASSGGGGTQYF.

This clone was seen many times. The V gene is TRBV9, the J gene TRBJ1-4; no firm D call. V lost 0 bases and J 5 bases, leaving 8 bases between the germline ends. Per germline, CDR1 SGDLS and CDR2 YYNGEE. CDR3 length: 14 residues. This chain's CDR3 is CASSVGTENEKLFF. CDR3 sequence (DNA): TGTGCCAGCAGCGTAGGAACTGAGAATGAAAAACTGTTTTTT.

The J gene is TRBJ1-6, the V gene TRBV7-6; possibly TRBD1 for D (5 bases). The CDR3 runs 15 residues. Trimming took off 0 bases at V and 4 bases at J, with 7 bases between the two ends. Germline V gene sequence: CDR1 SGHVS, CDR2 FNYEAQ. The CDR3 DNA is TGTGCCAGCAGCTTAGCCCAGGGTTATAATTCACCCCTCCACTTT. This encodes CASSLAQGYNSPLHF.

The DNA of the CDR3 is TGTGCCAGCAGTGAAACTACTCGATCCTACGAGCAGTACTTC. It encodes CASSETTRSYEQYF. The rearrangement joins TRBV28 to TRBJ2-7; no clear D. Germline V gene data show CDR1 as MDHEN and CDR2 as SYDVKM. This CDR3 has 14 amino acids. V lost 5 bases, J lost 1 base, and 12 bases lay in between.

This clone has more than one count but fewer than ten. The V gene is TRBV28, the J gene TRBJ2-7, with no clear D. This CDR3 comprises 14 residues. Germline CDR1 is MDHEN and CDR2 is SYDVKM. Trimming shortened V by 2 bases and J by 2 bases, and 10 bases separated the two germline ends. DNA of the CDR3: TGTGCCAGCAGTTTACCCTTGATGGCCTACGAGCAGTACTTC. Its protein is CASSLPLMAYEQYF.

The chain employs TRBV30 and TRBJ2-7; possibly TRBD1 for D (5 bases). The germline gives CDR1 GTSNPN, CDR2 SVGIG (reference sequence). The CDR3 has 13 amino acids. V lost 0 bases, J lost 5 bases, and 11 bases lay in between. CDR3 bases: TGTGCCTGGAGTGTATATGCAGGGAACGAGCAGTACTTC. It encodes CAWSVYAGNEQYF.

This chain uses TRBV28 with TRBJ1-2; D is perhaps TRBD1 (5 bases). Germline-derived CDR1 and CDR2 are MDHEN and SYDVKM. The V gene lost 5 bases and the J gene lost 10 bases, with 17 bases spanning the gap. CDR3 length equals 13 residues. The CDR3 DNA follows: TGTGCCAGCAGTCAGGACACTCGGGATGACTACACCTTC. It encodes CASSQDTRDDYTF.

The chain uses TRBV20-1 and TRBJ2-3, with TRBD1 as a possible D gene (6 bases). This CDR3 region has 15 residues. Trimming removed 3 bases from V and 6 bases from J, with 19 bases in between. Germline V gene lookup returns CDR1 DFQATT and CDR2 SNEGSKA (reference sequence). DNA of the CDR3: TGCAGTGCTAGTTTTCAGGCAGGGGAAGGGGATACGCAGTATTTT. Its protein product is CSASFQAGEGDTQYF.